This TCR beta chain was sequenced in a study of blood T cell repertoires in COVID-19. The table came from immunoSEQ multiplex PCR; TCRdb's copy has only in-frame clones and leaves some out. This repertoire shows roughly 150,000 clones, around 84% found once; its top ten account for 5%. The CDR3 sequence is 16 residues long. V gave up 0 bases and J gave up 0 bases; unmatched junction bases: 3. Per the germline V gene, CDR1 is MNHNY and CDR2 is SVGAGI (reference sequence). The receptor was isolated from a woman aged 50 to 60 with acute or convalescent COVID-19. The chain is built from TRBV6-6 and TRBJ2-7, with 9 bases that match TRBD2. Material: peripheral blood. The CDR3, as DNA: TGTGCCAGCAGTTACTCGGCTAGCGGGGCCTCCTACGAGCAGTACTTC. Translation gives CASSYSASGASYEQYF.